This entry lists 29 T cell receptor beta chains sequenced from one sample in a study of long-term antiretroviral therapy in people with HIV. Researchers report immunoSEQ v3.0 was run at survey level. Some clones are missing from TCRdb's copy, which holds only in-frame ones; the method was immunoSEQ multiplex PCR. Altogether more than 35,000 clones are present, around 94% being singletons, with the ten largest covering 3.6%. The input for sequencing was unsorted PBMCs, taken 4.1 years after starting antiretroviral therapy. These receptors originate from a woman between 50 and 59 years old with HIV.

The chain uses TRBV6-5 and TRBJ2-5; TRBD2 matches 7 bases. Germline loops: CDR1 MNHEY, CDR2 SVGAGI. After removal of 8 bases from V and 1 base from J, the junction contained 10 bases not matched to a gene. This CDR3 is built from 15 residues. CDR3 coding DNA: TGTGCCAGCGAACCTTCCCCGGGGGGCCAAGAGACCCAGTACTTC. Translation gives CASEPSPGGQETQYF.

CDR3 sequence reads: CASGQGEKSEQFF. CDR3 sequence (DNA): TGTGCCAGTGGACAGGGGGAGAAATCTGAGCAGTTCTTC. The V gene is TRBV7-3, the J gene TRBJ2-1; TRBD1 agrees at 10 bases. V lost 9 bases to trimming and J lost 9 bases; unmatched junction nucleotides: 8. The CDR3 runs 13 residues. Germline-derived CDR1 and CDR2 are SGHTA and FQGTGA.

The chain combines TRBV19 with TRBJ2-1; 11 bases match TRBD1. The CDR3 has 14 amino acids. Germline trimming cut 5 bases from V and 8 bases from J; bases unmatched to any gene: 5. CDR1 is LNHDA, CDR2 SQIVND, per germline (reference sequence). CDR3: CASSWGQGVYEQFF. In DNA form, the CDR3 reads TGTGCCAGTAGTTGGGGACAGGGGGTCTATGAGCAGTTCTTC. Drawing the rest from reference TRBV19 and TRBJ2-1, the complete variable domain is DGGITQSPKYLFRKEGQNVTLSCEQNLNHDAMYWYRQDPGQGLRLIYYSQIVNDFQKGDIAEGYSVSREKKESFPLTVTSAQKNPTAFYLCASSWGQGVYEQFFGPGTRLTVL.

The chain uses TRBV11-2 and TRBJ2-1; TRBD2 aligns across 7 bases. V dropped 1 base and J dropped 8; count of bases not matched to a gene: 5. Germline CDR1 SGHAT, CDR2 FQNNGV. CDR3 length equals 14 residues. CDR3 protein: CASSLASGAHEQFF. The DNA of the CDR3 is TGTGCCAGCAGCTTAGCCAGCGGGGCCCATGAGCAGTTCTTC.

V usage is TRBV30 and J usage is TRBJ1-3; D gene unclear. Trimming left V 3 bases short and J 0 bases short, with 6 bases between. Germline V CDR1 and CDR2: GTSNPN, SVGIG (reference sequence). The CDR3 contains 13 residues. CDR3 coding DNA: TGTGCCTGGAGCTTGAGCTCTGGAAACACCATATATTTT. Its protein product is CAWSLSSGNTIYF.

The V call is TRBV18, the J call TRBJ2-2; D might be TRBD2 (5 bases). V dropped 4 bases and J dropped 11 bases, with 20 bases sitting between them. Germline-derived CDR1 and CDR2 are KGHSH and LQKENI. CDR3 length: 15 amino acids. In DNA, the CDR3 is TGTGCCAGCTCACGTTTTACCGAGGGCAGCAGCGAGCTGTTTTTT. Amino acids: CASSRFTEGSSELFF.

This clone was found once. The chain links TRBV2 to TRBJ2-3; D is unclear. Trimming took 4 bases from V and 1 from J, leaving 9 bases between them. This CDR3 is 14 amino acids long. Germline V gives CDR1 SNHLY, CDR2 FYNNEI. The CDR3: CASSVFGRTDTQYF. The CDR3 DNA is TGTGCCAGCAGTGTTTTCGGTCGCACAGATACGCAGTATTTT.

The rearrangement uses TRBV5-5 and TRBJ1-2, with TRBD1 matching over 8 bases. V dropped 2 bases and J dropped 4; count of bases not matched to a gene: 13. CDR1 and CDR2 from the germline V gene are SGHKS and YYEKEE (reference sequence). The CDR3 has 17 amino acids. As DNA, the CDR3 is TGTGCCAGCAGCTTATCTTCCTCTACAGGGGGGTTCTATGGCTACACCTTC. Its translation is CASSLSSSTGGFYGYTF.

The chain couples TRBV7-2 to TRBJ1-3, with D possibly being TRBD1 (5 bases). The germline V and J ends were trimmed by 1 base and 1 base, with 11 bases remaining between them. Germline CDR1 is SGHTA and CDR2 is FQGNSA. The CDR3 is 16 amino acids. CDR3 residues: CASSLVPQGSGNTIYF. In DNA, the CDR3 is TGTGCCAGCAGCTTAGTGCCCCAGGGATCTGGAAACACCATATATTTT.

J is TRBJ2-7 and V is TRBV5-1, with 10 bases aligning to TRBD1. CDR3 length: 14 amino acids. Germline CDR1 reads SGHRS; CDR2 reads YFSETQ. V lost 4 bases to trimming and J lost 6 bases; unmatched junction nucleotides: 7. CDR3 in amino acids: CASSLGRTGGEQYF. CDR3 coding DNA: TGCGCCAGCAGCCTGGGGAGGACAGGGGGCGAGCAGTACTTC.

The CDR3 spells CASTRTGGLEPQHF. The CDR3 region has the DNA TGTGCCAGCACCCGGACAGGGGGTTTGGAGCCCCAGCATTTT. The chain combines TRBV13 with TRBJ1-5, with 10 bases lining up with TRBD1. This CDR3 is 14 amino acids long. With V trimmed by 7 bases and J by 8 bases, 8 bases remained unmatched. CDR1 is PRHDT and CDR2 is FYEKMQ in the germline V gene (reference sequence).

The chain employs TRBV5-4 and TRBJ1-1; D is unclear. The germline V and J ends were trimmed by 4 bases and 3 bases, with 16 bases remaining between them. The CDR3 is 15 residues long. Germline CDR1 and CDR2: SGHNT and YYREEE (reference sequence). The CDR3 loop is CASSTRKGAYTEAFF. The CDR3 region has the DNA TGTGCCAGCAGCACAAGGAAGGGCGCATACACTGAAGCTTTCTTT.

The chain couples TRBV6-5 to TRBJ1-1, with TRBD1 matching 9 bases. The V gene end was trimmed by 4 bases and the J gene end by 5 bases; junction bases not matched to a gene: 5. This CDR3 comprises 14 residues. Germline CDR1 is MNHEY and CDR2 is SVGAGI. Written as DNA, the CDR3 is TGTGCCAGCAGTTTGCGGGACAGGGCTACTGAAGCTTTCTTT. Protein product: CASSLRDRATEAFF.

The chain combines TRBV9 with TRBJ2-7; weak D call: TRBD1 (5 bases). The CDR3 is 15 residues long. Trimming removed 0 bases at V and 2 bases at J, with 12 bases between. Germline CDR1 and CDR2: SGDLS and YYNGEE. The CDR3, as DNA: TGTGCCAGCAGCGTAGCGCAGGGCTTCGCCTACGAGCAGTACTTC. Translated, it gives CASSVAQGFAYEQYF.

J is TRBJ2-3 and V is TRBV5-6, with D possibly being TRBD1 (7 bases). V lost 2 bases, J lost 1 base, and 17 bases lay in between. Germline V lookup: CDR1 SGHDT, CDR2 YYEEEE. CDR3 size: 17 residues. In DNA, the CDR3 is TGTGCCAGCAGCTTTAGGGGGGACAGCTCTGGCACAGATACGCAGTATTTT. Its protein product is CASSFRGDSSGTDTQYF. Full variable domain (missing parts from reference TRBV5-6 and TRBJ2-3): DAGVTQSPTHLIKTRGQQVTLRCSPKSGHDTVSWYQQALGQGPQFIFQYYEEEERQRGNFPDRFSGHQFPNYSSELNVNALLLGDSALYLCASSFRGDSSGTDTQYFGPGTRLTVL.

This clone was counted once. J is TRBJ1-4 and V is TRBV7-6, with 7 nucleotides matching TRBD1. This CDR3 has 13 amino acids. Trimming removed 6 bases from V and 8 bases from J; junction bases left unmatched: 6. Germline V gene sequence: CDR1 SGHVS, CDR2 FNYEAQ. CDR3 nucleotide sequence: TGTGCCAGCAGTCGACAGGGATGGGAAAAACTGTTTTTT. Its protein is CASSRQGWEKLFF.

The DNA of the CDR3 is TGTGCCAGCAGCCTCGGGACAGATACCTACAATGAGCAGTTCTTC. It yields the protein CASSLGTDTYNEQFF. The chain couples TRBV5-4 to TRBJ2-1; TRBD1 matches at 7 bases. Germline loops: CDR1 SGHNT, CDR2 YYREEE (reference sequence). The CDR3 spans 15 residues. The trim removed 4 bases at V and 2 bases at J, leaving 6 bases unmatched. Full variable domain (outside the CDR3, taken from reference TRBV5-4 and TRBJ2-1): ETGVTQSPTHLIKTRGQQVTLRCSSQSGHNTVSWYQQALGQGPQFIFQYYREEENGRGNFPPRFSGLQFPNYSSELNVNALELDDSALYLCASSLGTDTYNEQFFGPGTRLTVL.

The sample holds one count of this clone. The CDR3 DNA sequence: TGTGCCAGCAGCTTGATATACGGATCCACAGATACGCAGTATTTT. It yields the protein CASSLIYGSTDTQYF. The rearrangement joins TRBV5-8 to TRBJ2-3, with D uncertain. There are 15 residues in the CDR3. Trimming removed 1 base from V and 2 bases from J, with 11 bases in between. Germline V gene sequence: CDR1 SGHTS, CDR2 YDEGEE.

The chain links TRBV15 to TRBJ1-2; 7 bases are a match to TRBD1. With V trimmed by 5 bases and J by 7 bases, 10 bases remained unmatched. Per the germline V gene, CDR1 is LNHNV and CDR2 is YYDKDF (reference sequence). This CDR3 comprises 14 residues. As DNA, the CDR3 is TGTGCCACCAGCCGTCAAGAGGGGGCAGCTGGCTACACCTTC. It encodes CATSRQEGAAGYTF. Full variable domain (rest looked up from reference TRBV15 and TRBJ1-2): DAMVIQNPRYQVTQFGKPVTLSCSQTLNHNVMYWYQQKSSQAPKLLFHYYDKDFNNEADTPDNFQSRRPNTSFCFLDIRSPGLGDTAMYLCATSRQEGAAGYTFGSGTRLTVV.

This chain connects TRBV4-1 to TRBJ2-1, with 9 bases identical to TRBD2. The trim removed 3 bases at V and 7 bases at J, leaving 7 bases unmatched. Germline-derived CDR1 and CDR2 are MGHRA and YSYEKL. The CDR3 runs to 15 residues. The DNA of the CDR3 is TGCGCCAGCAGCCACTTAGCGGGGGCCGGGAATGAGCAGTTCTTC. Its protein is CASSHLAGAGNEQFF.

Here the CDR3 reads CASSLGGRTGEAAEAFF. Written as DNA, the CDR3 is TGTGCCAGCAGCTTGGGCGGGAGAACAGGGGAAGCGGCTGAAGCTTTCTTT. J is TRBJ1-1 and V is TRBV5-5; 7 bases align to TRBD1. V lost 0 bases, J lost 6 bases, and 14 bases stayed unmatched. Germline loops: CDR1 SGHKS, CDR2 YYEKEE (reference sequence). CDR3 length: 17 amino acids.

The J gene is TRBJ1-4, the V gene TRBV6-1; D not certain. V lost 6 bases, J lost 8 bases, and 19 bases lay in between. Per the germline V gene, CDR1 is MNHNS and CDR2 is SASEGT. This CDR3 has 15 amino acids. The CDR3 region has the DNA TGTGCCAGCAGGCTTAATACAAATGGAAAGGAAAAACTGTTTTTT. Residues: CASRLNTNGKEKLFF.

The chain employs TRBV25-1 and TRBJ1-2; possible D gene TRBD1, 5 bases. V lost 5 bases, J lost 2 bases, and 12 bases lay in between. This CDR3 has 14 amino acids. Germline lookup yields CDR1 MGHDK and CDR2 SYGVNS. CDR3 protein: CASSQLGGNYGYTF. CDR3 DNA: TGTGCCAGCAGTCAACTGGGGGGGAACTATGGCTACACCTTC.

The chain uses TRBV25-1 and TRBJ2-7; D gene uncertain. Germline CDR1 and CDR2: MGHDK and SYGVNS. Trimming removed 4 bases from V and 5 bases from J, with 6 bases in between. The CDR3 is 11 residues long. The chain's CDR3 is CASSVKHEQYF. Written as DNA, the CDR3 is TGTGCCAGCAGTGTAAAGCACGAGCAGTACTTC.

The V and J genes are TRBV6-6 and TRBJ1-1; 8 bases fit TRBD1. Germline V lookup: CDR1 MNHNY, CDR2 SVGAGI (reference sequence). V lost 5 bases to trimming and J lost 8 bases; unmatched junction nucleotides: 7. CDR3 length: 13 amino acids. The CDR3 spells CASSTQGAGEAFF. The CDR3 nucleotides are TGTGCCAGCAGTACTCAGGGGGCAGGCGAAGCTTTCTTT.

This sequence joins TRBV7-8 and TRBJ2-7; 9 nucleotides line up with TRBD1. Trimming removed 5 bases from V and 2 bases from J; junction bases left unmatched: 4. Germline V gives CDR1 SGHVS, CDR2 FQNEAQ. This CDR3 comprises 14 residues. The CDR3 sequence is CASSRGTGPYEQYF. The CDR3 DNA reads TGTGCCAGCAGCCGAGGGACAGGGCCCTACGAGCAGTACTTC.

CDR3 coding DNA: TGTGCCAGCGCAGGGTATCCAGGCTACACCTTC. Residues: CASAGYPGYTF. This sequence joins TRBV7-8 and TRBJ1-2; the D gene is possibly TRBD1 (5 bases). Germline V lookup: CDR1 SGHVS, CDR2 FQNEAQ. The length of the CDR3 is 11 residues. Deletions cut 8 bases from V and 8 bases from J, with 12 bases between.

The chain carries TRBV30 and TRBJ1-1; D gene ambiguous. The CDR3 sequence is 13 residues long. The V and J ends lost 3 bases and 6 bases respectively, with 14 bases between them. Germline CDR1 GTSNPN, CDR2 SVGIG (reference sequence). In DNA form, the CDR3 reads TGTGCCTGGAGCGAAATCCATACGTCTGAAGCTTTCTTT. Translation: CAWSEIHTSEAFF.

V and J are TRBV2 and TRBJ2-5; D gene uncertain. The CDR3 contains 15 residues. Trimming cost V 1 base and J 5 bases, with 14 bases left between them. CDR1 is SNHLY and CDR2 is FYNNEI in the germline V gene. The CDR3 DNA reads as TGTGCCAGCAGTGAAGGTGAAGGGCATTTTGAGACCCAGTACTTC. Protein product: CASSEGEGHFETQYF.